The 28 T cell receptor beta chains in this list originate from one sample, sequenced in a study of OX40 agonist ivuxolimab in advanced cancers. Libraries were prepared by immunoSEQ multiplex PCR; TCRdb keeps only in-frame clonotypes and omits some of them. The table lists about 70,000 clones, 85% to 90% of them singletons, with approximately 2.3% in the top ten. Sequencing was performed on CD4+ or CD8+ T cells sorted from blood, taken in a trial of the OX40 agonist ivuxolimab. These receptors were taken from an adult with an advanced solid tumor such as melanoma, head and neck, liver or kidney cancer.

V gene TRBV6-5 combines with J gene TRBJ2-1, with D possibly being TRBD2 (5 bases). Germline V CDR1 and CDR2: MNHEY, SVGAGI. The CDR3 has 13 residues. V lost 1 base and J 13 bases, leaving 14 bases between the germline ends. The chain's CDR3 is CASSYLTGFEQFF. The DNA for the CDR3 is TGTGCCAGCAGTTACTTGACGGGGTTCGAACAGTTCTTC.

This clone was counted between two and nine times. This chain links TRBV15 with TRBJ1-4, with 8 bases fitting TRBD1. Germline V gives CDR1 LNHNV, CDR2 YYDKDF (reference sequence). V was clipped by 1 base and J by 7 bases; unmatched bases: 11. The CDR3 covers 17 residues. The CDR3 sequence: CATSRVGTGTGGEKLFF. The DNA of the CDR3 is TGTGCCACCAGCAGAGTTGGCACCGGGACAGGTGGTGAAAAACTGTTTTTT.

This chain links TRBV19 with TRBJ1-6; 10 positions agree with TRBD1. The V gene's germline CDR1 is LNHDA and CDR2 SQIVND (reference sequence). V gave up 5 bases and J gave up 7 bases; unmatched junction bases: 8. The CDR3 has 16 residues. CDR3 sequence: CASSDPGQGRNSPLHF. The CDR3 nucleotides read TGTGCCAGTAGTGACCCGGGACAGGGGAGGAATTCACCCCTCCACTTT.

J is TRBJ2-7 and V is TRBV5-1; 8 nucleotides align to TRBD1. The germline V gene encodes CDR1 SGHRS and CDR2 YFSETQ. The length of the CDR3 is 12 residues. J lost 4 bases, V lost 3 bases, and 0 bases had no gene match. DNA for the CDR3: TGCGCCAGCAGCTGGACAGGGTACGAGCAGTACTTC. Encoded protein: CASSWTGYEQYF.

This chain links TRBV28 with TRBJ1-1; 11 bases are shared with TRBD1. Germline values: CDR1 MDHEN, CDR2 SYDVKM. The CDR3 runs 15 residues. Losses at the gene ends were 6 bases for V and 6 bases for J; bases not matched to a gene: 9. CDR3 bases: TGTGCCAGCAGGCCCAGGACAGGGGGCAAAGCTGAAGCTTTCTTT. The encoded protein is CASRPRTGGKAEAFF. Using reference TRBV28 and TRBJ1-1 for the parts outside the CDR3, the full variable domain is DVKVTQSSRYLVKRTGEKVFLECVQDMDHENMFWYRQDPGLGLRLIYFSYDVKMKEKGDIPEGYSVSREKKERFSLILESASTNQTSMYLCASRPRTGGKAEAFFGQGTRLTVV.

This clone showed up just once. The chain joins TRBV6-1 to TRBJ2-5; maybe TRBD2 (7 bases). Germline V gives CDR1 MNHNS, CDR2 SASEGT. V lost 1 base to trimming and J lost 5 bases, with 20 bases between them. The CDR3 is 17 amino acids. The CDR3 loop is CASSEGVFGRGGETQYF. CDR3 in DNA: TGTGCCAGCAGTGAAGGGGTGTTTGGCAGGGGAGGGGAGACCCAGTACTTC.

The V and J genes are TRBV5-1 and TRBJ2-7; TRBD2 is a possible D gene (5 bases). Trimming removed 8 bases from V and 3 bases from J, with 15 bases in between. CDR3 length: 13 amino acids. Looked up from germline, CDR1 is SGHRS and CDR2 is YFSETQ. The CDR3 reads CASSEGYHYEQYF. DNA of the CDR3: TGCGCCAGTTCTGAGGGATACCACTACGAGCAGTACTTC.

The CDR3 DNA reads as TGTGCCAGCAGCTTGGCAGGACAGGGGGAAAATTATGGCTACACCTTC. Its protein product is CASSLAGQGENYGYTF. This sequence joins TRBV5-6 and TRBJ1-2; TRBD1 aligns across 10 bases. From germline, CDR1 is SGHDT and CDR2 YYEEEE. The CDR3 spans 16 residues. V dropped 0 bases and J dropped 5; count of bases not matched to a gene: 7.

J is TRBJ1-6 and V is TRBV6-1; D call uncertain. V dropped 5 bases and J dropped 8 bases, with 7 bases sitting between them. The CDR3 sequence is 12 residues long. Germline V gene data show CDR1 as MNHNS and CDR2 as SASEGT. Here the CDR3 DNA reads TGTGCCAGCAGTTATGGTGATTCACCCCTCCACTTT. Encoded protein: CASSYGDSPLHF.

There are a few counts of this clone. The genes are TRBV29-1 and TRBJ1-1; 7 positions match TRBD1. The V segment lost 8 bases and the J segment 5 bases; nucleotides outside the gene matches: 8. The germline V gene encodes CDR1 SQVTM and CDR2 ANQGSEA. The CDR3 is made up of 12 amino acids. The CDR3, as DNA: TGCAGCATTAGACAGGGTGAAACTGAAGCTTTCTTT. Its protein product is CSIRQGETEAFF. Together with reference TRBV29-1 and TRBJ1-1, the CDR3 gives the full variable domain: SAVISQKPSRDICQRGTSLTIQCQVDSQVTMMFWYRQQPGQSLTLIATANQGSEATYESGFVIDKFPISRPNLTFSTLTVSNMSPEDSSIYLCSIRQGETEAFFGQGTRLTVV.

On this clone: The identical CDR3 is also encoded by other nucleotide sequences in the sample. The gene calls are TRBV5-1 and TRBJ2-5, with a tentative D call TRBD2 (6 bases). Germline V gene data show CDR1 as SGHRS and CDR2 as YFSETQ. Trimming removed 5 bases at V and 4 bases at J, with 12 bases between. The CDR3 runs to 13 residues. As DNA, the CDR3 is TGCGCCAGCAGTTCCGGGGGAGGAGAGACCCAGTACTTC. It translates to CASSSGGGETQYF.

The chain employs TRBV28 and TRBJ2-7; D not certain. The germline V gene has CDR1 MDHEN and CDR2 SYDVKM. CDR3 length: 12 amino acids. V was clipped by 7 bases and J by 0 bases, with 7 bases between them. CDR3 sequence (DNA): TGTGCCAGCAACTCACGCTCCTACGAGCAGTACTTC. Its translation is CASNSRSYEQYF.

The chain couples TRBV7-2 to TRBJ1-5, with 8 bases that match TRBD1. V shed 5 bases and J 11 bases; nucleotides not matched to a gene: 14. This CDR3 has 15 residues. Per germline, CDR1 SGHTA and CDR2 FQGNSA. CDR3 coding DNA: TGTGCCAGCAGCGGAGAAGCAGGGGGCCTGACTACCCAGCATTTT. Encoded protein: CASSGEAGGLTTQHF.

The rearrangement uses TRBV28 and TRBJ2-5; a possible D gene is TRBD2 (6 bases). The CDR3 loop spans 14 amino acids. Germline V gives CDR1 MDHEN, CDR2 SYDVKM. V was clipped by 3 bases and J by 9 bases, with 17 bases between them. As DNA, the CDR3 is TGTGCCAGCAGTTTGGGGGGAAACCTAGGGGCCCAGTACTTC. Translating it yields CASSLGGNLGAQYF.

This clone was seen more than once but under ten times. The CDR3 nucleotides are TGCGCCAGCAGCCAAGACCGGGACGCCCGAAACACCATATATTTT. This sequence encodes CASSQDRDARNTIYF. The rearrangement uses TRBV4-1 and TRBJ1-3, with D possibly TRBD1 on 5 matching bases. Germline CDR1 is MGHRA and CDR2 is YSYEKL. This CDR3 comprises 15 residues. V was pared by 0 bases and J by 5 bases, with 11 bases between.

This clone occurred once. The rearrangement links TRBV19 to TRBJ2-3; 9 positions agree with TRBD1. Germline lookup yields CDR1 LNHDA and CDR2 SQIVND (reference sequence). CDR3 length equals 16 residues. Trimming took 4 bases from V and 7 from J; bases not matched to a gene: 12. The CDR3 DNA is TGTGCCAGTAGTACGCCCACGGGACAGGGCGACAATACGCAGTATTTT. It specifies CASSTPTGQGDNTQYF. The variable domain in full, with the rest retrieved from reference TRBV19 and TRBJ2-3, is DGGITQSPKYLFRKEGQNVTLSCEQNLNHDAMYWYRQDPGQGLRLIYYSQIVNDFQKGDIAEGYSVSREKKESFPLTVTSAQKNPTAFYLCASSTPTGQGDNTQYFGPGTRLTVL.

The chain employs TRBV18 and TRBJ2-3; 8 bases are shared with TRBD2. Germline assignment: CDR1 KGHSH and CDR2 LQKENI. The CDR3 loop spans 16 amino acids. The ends lost 1 base at V and 11 bases at J; junction bases unmatched: 14. The chain's CDR3 is CASSPLSSGGHGEQYF. Written as DNA, the CDR3 is TGTGCCAGCTCACCACTGTCGAGCGGGGGCCATGGGGAGCAGTATTTT.

The chain combines TRBV5-6 with TRBJ1-4; D not resolved. Germline V gene lookup returns CDR1 SGHDT and CDR2 YYEEEE. Deletions cut 1 base from V and 8 bases from J, with 12 bases between. CDR3 length: 14 amino acids. The CDR3 DNA is TGTGCCAGCAGCTTGAAGGGATCTGGGGAAAAACTGTTTTTT. Its protein product is CASSLKGSGEKLFF.

The CDR3, as DNA: TGCGCCAGCAGCTTGGCAATTGACAGGGGGAACACTGAAGCTTTCTTT. Translation: CASSLAIDRGNTEAFF. The chain joins TRBV5-1 to TRBJ1-1, with 8 bases that match TRBD1. Germline CDR1 and CDR2: SGHRS and YFSETQ. Germline trimming cut 0 bases from V and 1 base from J; bases unmatched to any gene: 5. This CDR3 has 16 residues.

Worth noting for this clone: The same CDR3 arises from other DNA sequences in this sample as well. The genes are TRBV29-1 and TRBJ1-2; D unclear. Germline CDR1 reads SQVTM; CDR2 reads ANQGSEA. This CDR3 contains 12 residues. V lost 3 bases and J lost 5, with 10 bases in between. The CDR3 here is CSVEGSGYGYTF. In DNA, the CDR3 is TGCAGCGTTGAGGGATCAGGATATGGCTACACCTTC.

This clone was counted a few times. This chain connects TRBV2 to TRBJ1-6; D gene uncertain. This CDR3 has 13 amino acids. Germline values: CDR1 SNHLY, CDR2 FYNNEI. V was clipped by 8 bases and J by 10 bases, with 15 bases between them. The chain's CDR3 is CASGSNGESPLHF. CDR3 DNA sequence: TGTGCCAGCGGGTCCAACGGAGAATCACCCCTCCACTTT.

The J gene is TRBJ1-5, the V gene TRBV9; 11 positions agree with TRBD1. This CDR3 has 17 residues. Germline trimming cut 4 bases from V and 1 base from J; bases unmatched to any gene: 7. Germline values: CDR1 SGDLS, CDR2 YYNGEE. The CDR3 loop reads CASSPPGQGGSNQPQHF. In nucleotides, the CDR3 is TGTGCCAGCAGCCCACCGGGACAGGGGGGAAGCAATCAGCCCCAGCATTTT. The whole variable domain, remainder taken from reference TRBV9 and TRBJ1-5, is DSGVTQTPKHLITATGQRVTLRCSPRSGDLSVYWYQQSLDQGLQFLIQYYNGEERAKGNILERFSAQQFPDLHSELNLSSLELGDSALYFCASSPPGQGGSNQPQHFGDGTRLSIL.

This chain uses TRBV9 with TRBJ2-5; D is possibly TRBD1 or TRBD2 (6 bases each). The CDR3 is 14 residues long. Germline assignment: CDR1 SGDLS and CDR2 YYNGEE. V was cut by 3 bases and J by 5 bases, with 14 bases left in between. CDR3 loop: CASSARGAEETQYF. CDR3 bases: TGTGCCAGCAGCGCGAGGGGGGCGGAGGAGACCCAGTACTTC.

The gene calls are TRBV11-2 and TRBJ1-5; D not resolved. Germline assignment: CDR1 SGHAT and CDR2 FQNNGV. The CDR3 consists of 12 residues. Trimming stripped 3 bases from V and 6 bases from J, with 6 bases between. CDR3 coding DNA: TGTGCCAGCAGCTTGTTAGGTCAGCCCCAGCATTTT. Amino acids: CASSLLGQPQHF.

The chain couples TRBV5-5 to TRBJ2-7, with D perhaps given as TRBD1 or TRBD2 (5 bases each). V gave up 0 bases and J gave up 2 bases, with 12 bases separating them. The V gene's germline CDR1 is SGHKS and CDR2 YYEKEE (reference sequence). The CDR3 is 15 amino acids. The CDR3 loop reads CASSLAGTDAYEQYF. The CDR3 DNA is TGTGCCAGCAGCTTGGCCGGGACCGACGCCTACGAGCAGTACTTC. Based on the CDR3 plus reference TRBV5-5 and TRBJ2-7, the full variable domain is DAGVTQSPTHLIKTRGQQVTLRCSPISGHKSVSWYQQVLGQGPQFIFQYYEKEERGRGNFPDRFSARQFPNYSSELNVNALLLGDSALYLCASSLAGTDAYEQYFGPGTRLTVT.

The chain has TRBV2 and TRBJ1-2; 7 bases align to TRBD1. The CDR3 runs to 15 residues. Losses at the gene ends were 0 bases for V and 5 bases for J; bases not matched to a gene: 6. CDR1 is SNHLY, CDR2 FYNNEI, per germline. CDR3 sequence (DNA): TGTGCCAGCAGTGAAGCTGTACAGGGGAGTTATGGCTACACCTTC. Translation: CASSEAVQGSYGYTF.

This clone appeared a single time. This chain links TRBV7-8 with TRBJ1-1; 7 bases align to TRBD1. CDR3 size: 16 residues. J gave up 0 bases and V 5 bases, and 9 bases lay outside the gene matches. From germline, CDR1 is SGHVS and CDR2 FQNEAQ. CDR3 sequence: CASSRSVGQMNTEAFF. The CDR3 DNA follows: TGTGCCAGCAGCCGTTCAGTGGGACAGATGAACACTGAAGCTTTCTTT.

The gene calls are TRBV2 and TRBJ2-5; 10 bases align to TRBD2. Per the germline V gene, CDR1 is SNHLY and CDR2 is FYNNEI. V gave up 8 bases and J gave up 2 bases; unmatched junction bases: 11. This CDR3 has 16 amino acids. CDR3 in amino acids: CASSRASGRSQETQYF. The CDR3 bases are TGTGCCAGCTCGCGGGCTAGCGGGAGATCACAAGAGACCCAGTACTTC.